Listed below are T cell receptor beta chains from one sample, sequenced in a study of blood T cells in healthy people across ages. MiXCR was run by TCRdb on the 5' RACE reads, yielding one entry per CDR3 protein. The data hold 870,000 or so distinct CDR3 sequences, with more than 25% observed a single time. The specimen sequenced was blood. These receptors were obtained from a woman older than 75 in good health. CDR3s include the opening cysteine and the closing phenylalanine or tryptophan. D genes are given only for firm matches. Not every row has a clone size; where given, it reads once, few, many or a size class.

NA 16 NA TRBJ2-5 TRBV4-2 TGTGCCAGCAGCCAAGATTTGGCAGCGTACCAAGAGACCCAGTACTTC CASSQDLAAYQETQYF
NA 14 once TRBJ2-2 TRBV12-3/TRBV12-4 TGTGCCAGCAGTGCCCAGGGGGGGGCCTGGGAGCTGTTTTTT CASSAQGGAWELFF
TRBD2 16 NA TRBJ2-3 TRBV12-3/TRBV12-4 TGTGCCAGCAGCCAGGGACTAGCGGAGGGAACAGATACGGAGTATTTT CASSQGLAEGTDTEYF
NA 10 few TRBJ2-3 TRBV11-2 TGTGCCAGCAGCTTCCATACGCAGTATTTT CASSFHTQYF
TRBD1 15 NA TRBJ2-5 TRBV30 TGTGCCTGGAGTGCCGGGACAGGGCTAGGAGAGACCCAGTACTTC CAWSAGTGLGETQYF
NA 11 once TRBJ2-3 TRBV7-2 TGTGCCCCCGTGGGCGCAGATACGCAGTATTTT CAPVGADTQYF
NA 11 many TRBJ2-1 TRBV5-1 TGCGCCAGCCAACTCTTGGATGAGCAGTTCTTC CASQLLDEQFF
TRBD1 13 NA TRBJ1-4 TRBV20-1 TGCAGTGCTCCGGGACAGGGCAATGAAAAACTGTTTTTT CSAPGQGNEKLFF
TRBD2 17 NA TRBJ2-3 TRBV11-2 TGTGCCAGCAGCTTCTCCGGGACTAGAAGTCGGGCAGATACGCAGTATTTT CASSFSGTRSRADTQYF
TRBD2 16 NA TRBJ2-2 TRBV7-2 TGTGCCAGCAGCCTGACTAGCGGGGGGTACACCGGGGAGCTGTTTTTT CASSLTSGGYTGELFF
NA 17 many TRBJ2-3 TRBV12-3/TRBV12-4 TGTGCCAGCAGCGGCGGGACACTCTCCAACCGCACAGATACGCAGTATTTT CASSGGTLSNRTDTQYF
TRBD1 14 NA TRBJ1-6 TRBV20-1 TGCAGTGCTCAGACAGGGGCAAATAATTCACCCCTCCACTTT CSAQTGANNSPLHF
NA 15 once TRBJ2-5 TRBV11-2 TGTGCCAGCAGCTTAGATAGGACCGCAGGAGAGACCCAGTACTTC CASSLDRTAGETQYF
NA 16 many TRBJ2-3 TRBV5-1 TGCGCCAGCAGCCTAGAGGTTGGGGGGCACACAGATACGCAGTATTTT CASSLEVGGHTDTQYF
TRBD1 13 few TRBJ1-1 TRBV6-1 TGTGCCAGCAGCCGACAGGGACGCACTGAAGCTTTCTTT CASSRQGRTEAFF
NA 13 NA TRBJ2-5 TRBV18 TGTGCCAGCTCTCGAGATGGACGCAATGAGCAGTACTTC CASSRDGRNEQYF
NA 15 many TRBJ1-4 TRBV7-2 TGTGCCAGCAGGCGCGGACAGACAACTAATGAAAAACTGTTTTTT CASRRGQTTNEKLFF
TRBD2 15 many TRBJ2-6 TRBV29-1 TGCAGCGTTGAAGATCGGTCGAGACCGGGGGGCGTCCTGACTTTC CSVEDRSRPGGVLTF
NA 14 many TRBJ2-7 TRBV18 TGTGCCAGCTCACCTCCGGCAGACCCTTACGAGCAGTACTTC CASSPPADPYEQYF
TRBD1 17 few TRBJ1-2 TRBV24-1 TGTGCCACCAGTGATTTTGCGACAGGGAAAAACTTCTATGGCTACACCTTC CATSDFATGKNFYGYTF
NA 13 many TRBJ1-2 TRBV29-1 TGCAGCGTTGCTGGGGATAAGAACTATGGCTACACCTTC CSVAGDKNYGYTF
NA 13 NA TRBJ1-5 TRBV20-1 TGCAGTGCTAGAGATCGAGGCCGGCAGCCCCAGCATTTT CSARDRGRQPQHF
NA 14 few TRBJ1-6 TRBV2 TGTGCCAGCAGACACAGGGAAGGAGGTTCACCCCTCCACTTT CASRHREGGSPLHF
NA 15 many TRBJ2-7 TRBV6-5 TGTGCCAGCAGTTACCAGGCCTATAACGCCTACGAGCAGTACTTC CASSYQAYNAYEQYF
TRBD2 16 many TRBJ2-1 TRBV7-6 TGTGCCAGCAGCTTAAGCGGGGGGGCATCCTACAATGAGCAGTTCTTC CASSLSGGASYNEQFF
TRBD2 13 NA TRBJ2-5 TRBV20-1 TGCAGTGCCCTCGGGGGGGGCCGAGAGACCCAGTACTTC CSALGGGRETQYF
NA 15 few TRBJ2-3 TRBV20-1 TGCAGCGCTACGGGGTCGACTCAAAGCACAGATACGCAGTATTTT CSATGSTQSTDTQYF